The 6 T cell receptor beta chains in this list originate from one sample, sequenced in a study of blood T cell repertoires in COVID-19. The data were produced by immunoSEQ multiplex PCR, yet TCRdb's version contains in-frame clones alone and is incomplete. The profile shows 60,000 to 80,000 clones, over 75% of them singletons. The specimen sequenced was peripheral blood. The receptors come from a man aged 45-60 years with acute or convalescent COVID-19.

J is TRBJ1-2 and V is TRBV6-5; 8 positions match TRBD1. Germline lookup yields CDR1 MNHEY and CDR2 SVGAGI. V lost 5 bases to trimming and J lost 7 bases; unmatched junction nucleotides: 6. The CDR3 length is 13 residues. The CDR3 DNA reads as TGTGCCAGCAGTCCCGGACAGGGCAGTGGCTACACCTTC. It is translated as CASSPGQGSGYTF.

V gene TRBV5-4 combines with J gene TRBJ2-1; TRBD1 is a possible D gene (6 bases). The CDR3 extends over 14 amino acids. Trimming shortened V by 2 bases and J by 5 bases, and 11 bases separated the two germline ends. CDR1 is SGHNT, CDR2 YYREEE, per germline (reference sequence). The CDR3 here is CASSLQGRNNEQFF. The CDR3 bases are TGTGCCAGCAGCTTACAGGGTCGGAACAATGAGCAGTTCTTC.

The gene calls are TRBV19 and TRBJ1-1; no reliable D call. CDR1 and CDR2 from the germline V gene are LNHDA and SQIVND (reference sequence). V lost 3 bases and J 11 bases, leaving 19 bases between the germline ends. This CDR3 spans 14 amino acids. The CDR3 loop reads CASSMAAAKVWAFF. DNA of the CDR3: TGTGCCAGTAGTATGGCGGCAGCCAAGGTGTGGGCTTTCTTT. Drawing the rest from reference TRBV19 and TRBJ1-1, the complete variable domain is DGGITQSPKYLFRKEGQNVTLSCEQNLNHDAMYWYRQDPGQGLRLIYYSQIVNDFQKGDIAEGYSVSREKKESFPLTVTSAQKNPTAFYLCASSMAAAKVWAFFGQGTRLTVV.

The chain's CDR3 is CASTLQGIGNSPLHF. CDR3 sequence (DNA): TGTGCCAGCACCTTACAGGGGATCGGCAATTCACCCCTCCACTTT. V and J are TRBV6-5 and TRBJ1-6, with 7 bases lining up with TRBD1. V shed 7 bases and J 7 bases; nucleotides not matched to a gene: 10. This CDR3 is built from 15 residues. The V gene's germline CDR1 is MNHEY and CDR2 SVGAGI.

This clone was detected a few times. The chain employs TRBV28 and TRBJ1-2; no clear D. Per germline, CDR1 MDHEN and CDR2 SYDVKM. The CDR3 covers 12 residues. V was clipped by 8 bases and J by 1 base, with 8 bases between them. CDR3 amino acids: CASLSRNYGYTF. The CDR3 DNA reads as TGTGCCAGCCTTAGCCGTAACTATGGCTACACCTTC.

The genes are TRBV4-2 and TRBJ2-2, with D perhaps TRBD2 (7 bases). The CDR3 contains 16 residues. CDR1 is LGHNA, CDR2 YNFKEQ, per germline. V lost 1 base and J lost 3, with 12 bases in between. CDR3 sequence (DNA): TGTGCCAGCAGCCAAGTGCGGGGGCAATACACCGGGGAGCTGTTTTTT. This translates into CASSQVRGQYTGELFF.